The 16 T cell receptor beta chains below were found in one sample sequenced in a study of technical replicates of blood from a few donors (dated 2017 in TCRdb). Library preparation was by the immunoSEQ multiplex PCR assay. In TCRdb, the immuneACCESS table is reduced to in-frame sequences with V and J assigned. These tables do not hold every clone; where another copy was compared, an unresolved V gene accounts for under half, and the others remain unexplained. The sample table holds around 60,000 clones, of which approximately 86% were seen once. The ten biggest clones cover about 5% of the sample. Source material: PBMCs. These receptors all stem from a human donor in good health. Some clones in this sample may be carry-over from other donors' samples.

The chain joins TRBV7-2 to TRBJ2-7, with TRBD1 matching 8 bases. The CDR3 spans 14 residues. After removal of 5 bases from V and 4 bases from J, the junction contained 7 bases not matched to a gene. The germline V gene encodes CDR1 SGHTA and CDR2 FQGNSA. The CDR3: CASSRPGGRYEQYF. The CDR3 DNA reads TGTGCCAGCAGCCGACCAGGGGGCCGGTACGAGCAGTACTTC.

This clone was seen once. CDR3 DNA sequence: TGTGCCAGCAGTTTATCGTATGACAGGGTTGGCTACACCTTC. Translation: CASSLSYDRVGYTF. The chain recombines TRBV27 with TRBJ1-2, with TRBD1 matching over 7 bases. The CDR3 extends over 14 amino acids. The germline gives CDR1 MNHEY, CDR2 SMNVEV (reference sequence). J gave up 7 bases and V 0 bases, and 5 bases lay outside the gene matches.

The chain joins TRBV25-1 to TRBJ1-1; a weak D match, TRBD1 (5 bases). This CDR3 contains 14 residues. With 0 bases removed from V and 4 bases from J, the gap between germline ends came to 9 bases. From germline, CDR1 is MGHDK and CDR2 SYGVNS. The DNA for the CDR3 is TGTGCCAGCAGTGAATACTGGCAGGGCACTGAAGCTTTCTTT. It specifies CASSEYWQGTEAFF.

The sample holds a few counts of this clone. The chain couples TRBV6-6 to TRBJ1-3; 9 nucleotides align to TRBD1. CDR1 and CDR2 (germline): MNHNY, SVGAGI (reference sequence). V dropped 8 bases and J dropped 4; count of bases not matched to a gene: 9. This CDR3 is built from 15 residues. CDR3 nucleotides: TGTGCCAGCCGCGCCGGGACAGGGAGAGGAAACACCATATATTTT. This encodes CASRAGTGRGNTIYF.

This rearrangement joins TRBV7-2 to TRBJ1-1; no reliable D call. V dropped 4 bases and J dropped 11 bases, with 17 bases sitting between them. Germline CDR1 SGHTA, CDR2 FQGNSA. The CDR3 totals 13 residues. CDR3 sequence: CASSYNSGRAAFF. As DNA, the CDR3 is TGTGCCAGCAGCTATAATAGCGGTAGGGCGGCTTTCTTT.

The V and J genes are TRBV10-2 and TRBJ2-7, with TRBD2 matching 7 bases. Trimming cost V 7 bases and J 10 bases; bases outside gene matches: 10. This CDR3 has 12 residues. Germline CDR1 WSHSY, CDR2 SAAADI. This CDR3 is CASTPVSGRQYF. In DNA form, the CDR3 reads TGCGCCAGCACTCCGGTTAGCGGGCGTCAGTACTTC.

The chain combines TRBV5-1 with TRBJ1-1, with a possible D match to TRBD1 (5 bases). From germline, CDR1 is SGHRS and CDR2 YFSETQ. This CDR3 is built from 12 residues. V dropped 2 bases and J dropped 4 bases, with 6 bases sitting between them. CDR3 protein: CASSLRGTEAFF. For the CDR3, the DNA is TGCGCCAGCAGCTTAAGGGGCACTGAAGCTTTCTTT.

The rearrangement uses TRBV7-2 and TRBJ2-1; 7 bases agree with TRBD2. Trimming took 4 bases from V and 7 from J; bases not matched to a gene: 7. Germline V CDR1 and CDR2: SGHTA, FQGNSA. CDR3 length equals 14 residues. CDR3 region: CASSSGTTLNEQFF. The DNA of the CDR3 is TGTGCCAGCAGCTCAGGGACTACTCTTAATGAGCAGTTCTTC.

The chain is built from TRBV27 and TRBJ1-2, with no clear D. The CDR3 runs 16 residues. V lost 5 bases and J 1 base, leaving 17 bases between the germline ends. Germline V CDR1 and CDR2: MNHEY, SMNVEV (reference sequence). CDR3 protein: CASSPLGFTHNYGYTF. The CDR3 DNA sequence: TGTGCCAGCAGTCCGTTGGGCTTTACCCATAACTATGGCTACACCTTC.

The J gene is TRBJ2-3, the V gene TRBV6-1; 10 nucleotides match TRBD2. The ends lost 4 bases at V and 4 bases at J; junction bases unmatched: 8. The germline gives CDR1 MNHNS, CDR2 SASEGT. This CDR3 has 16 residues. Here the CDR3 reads CASSVLAGDSPDTQYF. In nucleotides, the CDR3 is TGTGCCAGCAGTGTCCTAGCGGGGGATTCCCCAGATACGCAGTATTTT.

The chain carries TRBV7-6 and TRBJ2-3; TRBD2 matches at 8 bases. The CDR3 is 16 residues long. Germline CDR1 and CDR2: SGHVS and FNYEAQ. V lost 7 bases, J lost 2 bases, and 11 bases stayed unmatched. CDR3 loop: CASKEGSGLVTDTQYF. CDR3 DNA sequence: TGTGCCAGCAAGGAAGGCTCGGGACTAGTCACAGATACGCAGTATTTT. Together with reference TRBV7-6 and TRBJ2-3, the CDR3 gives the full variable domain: GAGVSQSPRYKVTKRGQDVALRCDPISGHVSLYWYRQALGQGPEFLTYFNYEAQQDKSGLPNDRFSAERPEGSISTLTIQRTEQRDSAMYRCASKEGSGLVTDTQYFGPGTRLTVL.

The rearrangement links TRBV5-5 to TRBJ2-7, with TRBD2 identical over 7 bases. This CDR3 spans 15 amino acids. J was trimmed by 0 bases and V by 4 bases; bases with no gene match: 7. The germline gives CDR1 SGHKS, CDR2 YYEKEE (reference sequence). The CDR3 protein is CASSLIAGHSYEQYF. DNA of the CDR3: TGTGCCAGCAGCCTCATAGCGGGTCACTCCTACGAGCAGTACTTC.

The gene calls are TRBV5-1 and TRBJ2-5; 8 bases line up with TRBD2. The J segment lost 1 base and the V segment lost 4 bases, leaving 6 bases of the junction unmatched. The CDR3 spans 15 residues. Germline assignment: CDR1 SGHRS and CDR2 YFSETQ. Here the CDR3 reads CASSTTLAAQETQYF. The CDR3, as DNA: TGCGCCAGCAGCACAACACTAGCGGCCCAAGAGACCCAGTACTTC.

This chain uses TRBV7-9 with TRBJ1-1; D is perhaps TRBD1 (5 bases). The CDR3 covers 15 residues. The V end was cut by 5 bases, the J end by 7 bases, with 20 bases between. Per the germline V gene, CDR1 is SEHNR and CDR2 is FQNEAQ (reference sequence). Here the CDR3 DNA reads TGTGCCAGCAGCCCCAAGACCAGGGTGGGTGGTGAAGCTTTCTTT. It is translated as CASSPKTRVGGEAFF.

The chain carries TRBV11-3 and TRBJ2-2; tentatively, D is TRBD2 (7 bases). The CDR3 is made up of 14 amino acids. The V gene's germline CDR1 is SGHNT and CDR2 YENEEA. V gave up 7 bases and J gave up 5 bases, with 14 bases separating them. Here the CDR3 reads CASTSGGGTGELFF. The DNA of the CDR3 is TGTGCCAGCACCTCGGGGGGCGGGACCGGGGAGCTGTTTTTT.

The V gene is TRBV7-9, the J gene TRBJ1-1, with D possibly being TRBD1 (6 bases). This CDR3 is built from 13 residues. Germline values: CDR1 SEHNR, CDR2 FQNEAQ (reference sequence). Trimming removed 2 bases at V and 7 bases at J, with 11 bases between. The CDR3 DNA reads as TGTGCCAGCAGCTTAACAGGGTTCGGTGAAGCTTTCTTT. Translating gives CASSLTGFGEAFF. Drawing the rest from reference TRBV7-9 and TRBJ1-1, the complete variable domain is DTGVSQNPRHKITKRGQNVTFRCDPISEHNRLYWYRQTLGQGPEFLTYFQNEAQLEKSRLLSDRFSAERPKGSFSTLEIQRTEQGDSAMYLCASSLTGFGEAFFGQGTRLTVV.